This T cell receptor (beta chain) derives from a study of radiotherapy plus CTLA-4 blockade in lung cancer. Turning to the study itself: Disease control was present in roughly a third of patients, and objective responses in around 20%. General study findings and limits: TCR clones from tumors expanded in blood after radiotherapy plus ipilimumab.

Losses at the gene ends were 0 bases for V and 1 base for J; bases not matched to a gene: 7. The germline V gene has CDR1 SGDLS and CDR2 YYNGEE. This CDR3 contains 18 residues. The repertoire was sequenced with immunoSEQ multiplex PCR; TCRdb's copy has only in-frame clones and lacks some. The profile covers tens of thousands of clones, with over 75% appearing a single time and 6.5% to 9% taken by the ten largest. A remark on this clone: The antigen is not known.

The chain is built from TRBV9 and TRBJ2-6; the match to TRBD2 covers 7 bases. The sequences come from peripheral blood, collected from a patient treated with radiotherapy plus ipilimumab. The receptor was isolated from a human donor with non-small cell lung cancer whose response to radiotherapy plus ipilimumab could not be evaluated. This chain's CDR3 is CASSVARGEGSGANVLTF. The DNA for the CDR3 is TGTGCCAGCAGCGTAGCTCGGGGGGAGGGTTCTGGGGCCAACGTCCTGACTTTC.